This T cell receptor beta chain was observed in a study of shared T cell receptors in the human thymus. The assay was immunoSEQ multiplex PCR, and TCRdb's table has in-frame clones only and misses some. Here the sample spans about 660,000 clones, approximately 90% being singletons. The CDR3 has 14 amino acids. Trimming cost V 4 bases and J 6 bases, with 13 bases left between them. From germline, CDR1 is KGHSH and CDR2 LQKENI. This sample was also put to use in a study of human thymus T cells.

Material: thymocytes. The sequence derives from a boy younger than two with a congenital heart defect. The chain couples TRBV18 to TRBJ1-5; D is undetermined. This CDR3 reads CASSQRGLAQPQHF. The CDR3 DNA reads as TGTGCCAGCTCACAGAGAGGGTTAGCTCAGCCCCAGCATTTT.